This TCR beta chain was recorded in a study of T cell responses to AZD1222 COVID-19 vaccine. About the study: Second-dose schedules of about 4 or about 12 weeks were combined.

About this clone itself: As yet, its antigen is unknown.

The table came from immunoSEQ multiplex PCR; TCRdb's copy has only in-frame clones and leaves some out. The repertoire consists of 110,000 to 150,000 clones, with just under 95% occurring once and the leading ten covering around 1.7%. V shed 8 bases and J shed 4 bases, with 12 bases lying between them. The CDR3 loop spans 14 amino acids. Per the germline V gene, CDR1 is MNHEY and CDR2 is SVGAGI. Study-wide results and limits: Within unmutated variant regions lay the reported targets of nearly half of spike-specific TCRs. Donors skewed white British and female; clonal diversity was possibly underestimated. Spike-specific TCR breadth and depth rose after two AZD1222 doses.

The sample consisted of peripheral blood, taken on day 0 of AZD1222 vaccination. This rearrangement joins TRBV6-5 to TRBJ1-6; no definite D call. This TCR came from an adult in good health. The CDR3 coding sequence is TGTGCCAGCTCCCCGGGAGGTTATAATTCACCCCTCCACTTT. Translating gives CASSPGGYNSPLHF.